These T cell receptor beta chains were read from a single sample in a study of post-analysis software for immune sequencing data. TCRdb independently ran MiXCR on the PCR reads; one entry per CDR3 protein. The sample lists 650,000 to 850,000 distinct CDR3 sequences; roughly half were seen once. The sequenced material came from blood. These receptors originate from a girl under 18 with multiple sclerosis. The CDR3 runs from the conserved cysteine through the conserved F or W. A D gene is named only where the DNA matches it firmly. Clone size is stated in some rows and not others, as once, few, many or a class when expanded.

d_gene	v_gene	j_gene	abundance	CDR3nt	CDR3aa
.	TRBV20-1	TRBJ2-7	.	TGCAGTGCTAGAGATAATGAGGGCAGCTCCTACGAGCAGTACTTC	CSARDNEGSSYEQYF
TRBD2	TRBV6-6	TRBJ2-7	.	TGTGCCAGTGGAGCGGGGGACCTCTACGAGCAGTACTTC	CASGAGDLYEQYF
TRBD2	TRBV20-1	TRBJ2-1	.	TGCAGTGCTACGCGGGGGGCCCACTACAATGAGCAGTTCTTC	CSATRGAHYNEQFF
.	TRBV7-6	TRBJ2-1	few	TGTGCCAGCAGCTTAGCTGATCCTCGGTTGGTAGCGGCCTACAATGAGCAGTTCTTC	CASSLADPRLVAAYNEQFF
.	TRBV6-1	TRBJ2-7	.	TGTGCCAGCAGTGACCGACAGGGAGGTGCCTACGAGCAGTACTTC	CASSDRQGGAYEQYF
TRBD2	TRBV11-2	TRBJ2-1	once	TGTGCCAGCAGCTTAGATCCGCTAGCGGGGGGATACTACAATGAGCAGTTCTTC	CASSLDPLAGGYYNEQFF
TRBD1	TRBV5-1	TRBJ2-7	.	TGCGCCAGCAGCTCCGGGACAGAACTCGAGCAGTACTTC	CASSSGTELEQYF
.	TRBV5-1	TRBJ2-7	.	TGCGCCAGCAGCTTGGCCGGGGACGGCTACGAGCAGTACTTC	CASSLAGDGYEQYF
.	TRBV5-1	TRBJ2-4	.	TGCGCCAGCAGAGTGGCATGGAAGGGCGGGACCAAAAACATTCAGTACTTC	CASRVAWKGGTKNIQYF
.	TRBV4-2	TRBJ1-2	.	TGTGCCAGCAGCCAAGGTGGAGGGGGAGCTTTCTATGGCTACACCTTC	CASSQGGGGAFYGYTF
.	TRBV7-6	TRBJ2-7	few	TGTGCCAGCAGCTCCGAGGGGCCAGACCCCTCCGCCTACGAGCAGTACTTC	CASSSEGPDPSAYEQYF
.	TRBV2	TRBJ1-2	.	TGTGCCAGCAGCGCCGGCAAAGGCGGGTTTTATGGCTACACCTTC	CASSAGKGGFYGYTF
.	TRBV7-6	TRBJ2-1	.	TGTGCCAGCAGCTTAGCGTTTAGTCCCGGCTGGTACAATGAGCAGTTCTTC	CASSLAFSPGWYNEQFF
.	TRBV25-1	TRBJ2-7	.	TGTGCCAGCAGTGAATTTACCTACGAGCAGTACTTC	CASSEFTYEQYF
.	TRBV20-1	TRBJ2-5	.	TGCAGTGCCACAAAGGGCGGGGCTATCCAAGAGACCCAGTACTTC	CSATKGGAIQETQYF
.	TRBV12-5	TRBJ1-1	.	TGTGCTAGTGGTGCGCCGGACAGCTTATTGAACACTGAAGCTTTCTTT	CASGAPDSLLNTEAFF
.	TRBV5-1	TRBJ2-3	once	TGCGCCAGCAGCTTATCCACAGTTTACACAGATACGCAGTATTTT	CASSLSTVYTDTQYF
.	TRBV7-3	TRBJ2-5	.	TGTGCCAGCAGCCCCCATTTGAACAGGGCCAACCAAGAGACCCAGTACTTC	CASSPHLNRANQETQYF
.	TRBV6-5	TRBJ1-6	few	TGTGCCAGCAGAATGGCCCCCTCCTATAATTCACCCCTCCACTTT	CASRMAPSYNSPLHF
.	TRBV12-3/TRBV12-4	TRBJ2-3	once	TGTGCCAGCGTCAGGGGCGGACTTGACCCTAGCACAGATACGCAGTATTTT	CASVRGGLDPSTDTQYF